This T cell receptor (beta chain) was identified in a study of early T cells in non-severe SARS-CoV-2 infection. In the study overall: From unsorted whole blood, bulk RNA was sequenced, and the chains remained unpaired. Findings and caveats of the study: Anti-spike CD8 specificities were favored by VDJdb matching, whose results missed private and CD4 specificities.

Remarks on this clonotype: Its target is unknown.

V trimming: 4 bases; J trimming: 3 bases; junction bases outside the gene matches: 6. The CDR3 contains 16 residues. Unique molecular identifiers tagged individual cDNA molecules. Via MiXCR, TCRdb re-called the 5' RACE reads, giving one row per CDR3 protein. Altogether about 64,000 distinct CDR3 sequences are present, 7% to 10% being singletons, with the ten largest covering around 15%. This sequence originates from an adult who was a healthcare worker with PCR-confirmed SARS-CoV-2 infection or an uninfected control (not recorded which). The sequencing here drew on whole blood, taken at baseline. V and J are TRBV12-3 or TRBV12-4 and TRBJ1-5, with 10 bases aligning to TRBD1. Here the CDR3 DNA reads TGTGCCAGCAGTTGGGGACAGGGGATCGTCAATCAGCCCCAGCATTTT. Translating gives CASSWGQGIVNQPQHF.